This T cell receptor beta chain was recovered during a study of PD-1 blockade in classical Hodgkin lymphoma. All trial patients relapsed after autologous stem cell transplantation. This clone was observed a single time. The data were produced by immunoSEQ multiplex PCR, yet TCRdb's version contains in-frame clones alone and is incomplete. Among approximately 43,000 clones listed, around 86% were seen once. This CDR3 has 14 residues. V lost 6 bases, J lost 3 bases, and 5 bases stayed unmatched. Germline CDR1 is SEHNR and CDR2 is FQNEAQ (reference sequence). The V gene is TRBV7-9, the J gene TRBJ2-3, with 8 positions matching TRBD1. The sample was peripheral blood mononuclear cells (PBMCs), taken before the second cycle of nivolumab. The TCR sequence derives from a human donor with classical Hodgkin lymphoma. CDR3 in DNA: TGTGCCAGCAGACCGACAGGGGTTACAGATACGCAGTATTTT. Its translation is CASRPTGVTDTQYF.